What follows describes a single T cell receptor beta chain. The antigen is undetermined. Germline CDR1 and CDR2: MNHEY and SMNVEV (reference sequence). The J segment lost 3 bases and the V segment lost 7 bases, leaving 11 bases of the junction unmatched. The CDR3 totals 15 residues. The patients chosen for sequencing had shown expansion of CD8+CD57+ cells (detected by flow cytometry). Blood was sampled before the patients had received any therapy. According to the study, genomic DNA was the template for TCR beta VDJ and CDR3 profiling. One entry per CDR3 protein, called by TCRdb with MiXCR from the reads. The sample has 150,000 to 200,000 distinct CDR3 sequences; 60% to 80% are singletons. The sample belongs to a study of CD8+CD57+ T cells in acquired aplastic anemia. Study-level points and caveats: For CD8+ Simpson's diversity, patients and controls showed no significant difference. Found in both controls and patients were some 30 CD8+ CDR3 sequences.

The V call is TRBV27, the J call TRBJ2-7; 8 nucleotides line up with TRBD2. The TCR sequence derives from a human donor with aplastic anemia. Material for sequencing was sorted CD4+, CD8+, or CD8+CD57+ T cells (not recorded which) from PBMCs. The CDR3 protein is CASMVATSAYYEQYF. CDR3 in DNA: TGTGCCAGCATGGTAGCGACTAGCGCCTACTACGAGCAGTACTTC.